The entry below describes one TCR beta chain. This sample stems from a study of blood T cell repertoires in COVID-19. Study background: The origin of the acute and convalescent COVID-19 samples was the United States, Italy and Spain. PBMCs, B-cell-depleted T cells, or T cells were the source of the cDNA or gDNA that made up the material.

Original processing methods: Scientists estimated how many nucleated cells there were by amplifying reference gene primers. Measured with immunoSEQ multiplex PCR; TCRdb has only the in-frame clones, and not every one. V, J and clone size reflect that table, while D and trimming were determined from the DNA. The repertoire has 30,000 to 40,000 clones, 93% of them found once; the top ten carry about 5.5%. The CDR3 is made up of 18 amino acids. V lost 5 bases and J lost 6; bases outside the gene matches: 20. Germline V gives CDR1 LNHDA, CDR2 SQIVND (reference sequence). Input material: peripheral blood. The chain recombines TRBV19 with TRBJ1-2; 8 bases map to TRBD1. This clonotype was obtained from a human donor in a cohort sampled during active COVID-19. The CDR3 bases are TGTGCCAGTAGTCCAGACCCGGACAGGGAAATAGATCAGGATGGCTACACCTTC. Translated: CASSPDPDREIDQDGYTF.